Presented here are 29 T cell receptor beta chains from one specimen sequenced in a study of persistence of HIV-infected CD4 T cells. An overlapping HIV-1 Gag peptide pool stimulated these cells at about 1 ug/peptide/mL. Sorted nonresponding memory CD4+ T cells were CD40L-negative, CD69-negative, CD45RO-high. No antigen has been identified for these receptors. Sequencing used immunoSEQ version 4 in survey mode. Using immunoSEQ multiplex PCR, the repertoire was profiled, and TCRdb retains in-frame clones only, with some absent. The sample shows 50,000 to 65,000 clones, 70% to 75% of them seen only once. This material consisted of CD4+ T cells sorted from PBMCs after approximately 19-hour stimulation, taken from a patient who received antiretroviral therapy. Receptor source: an adult man with HIV who was CMV-seropositive.

Only a few counts were recorded for this clone. V and J are TRBV2 and TRBJ1-6, with 9 bases fitting TRBD1. There are 17 residues in the CDR3. The V segment lost 4 bases and the J segment 3 bases; nucleotides outside the gene matches: 7. Germline values: CDR1 SNHLY, CDR2 FYNNEI. The CDR3 sequence: CASSGRTGAFYNSPLHF. CDR3 sequence (DNA): TGTGCCAGCAGTGGCCGGACAGGGGCTTTCTATAATTCACCCCTCCACTTT. Filled out from reference TRBV2 and TRBJ1-6, the complete variable domain reads EPEVTQTPSHQVTQMGQEVILRCVPISNHLYFYWYRQILGQKVEFLVSFYNNEISEKSEIFDDQFSVERPDGSNFTLKIRSTKLEDSAMYFCASSGRTGAFYNSPLHFGNGTRLTVT.

The chain joins TRBV9 to TRBJ2-5; 10 nucleotides align to TRBD1. Germline trimming cut 4 bases from V and 2 bases from J; bases unmatched to any gene: 17. The CDR3 has 19 residues. In germline, CDR1 is SGDLS, CDR2 YYNGEE. The CDR3 reads CASSSRGGTGARVQETQYF. In DNA form, the CDR3 reads TGTGCCAGCAGCTCACGGGGAGGGACAGGGGCCAGAGTTCAAGAGACCCAGTACTTC.

This rearrangement joins TRBV6-2 or TRBV6-3 to TRBJ1-5; D call uncertain. The germline V gene encodes CDR1 MNHEY and CDR2 SVGEGT. Trimming shortened V by 0 bases and J by 0 bases, and 6 bases separated the two germline ends. The CDR3 extends over 15 amino acids. The DNA of the CDR3 is TGTGCCAGCAGTTACTCGAGGTATAGCAATCAGCCCCAGCATTTT. It translates to CASSYSRYSNQPQHF.

This chain connects TRBV7-9 to TRBJ1-2, with TRBD1 matching over 7 bases. Looked up from germline, CDR1 is SEHNR and CDR2 is FQNEAQ (reference sequence). Unmatched junction bases numbered 10, after V lost 2 bases and J lost 4 bases. The CDR3 extends over 16 amino acids. DNA of the CDR3: TGTGCCAGCAGCTTATCAGGGGGGAGGTTGAGCTATGGCTACACCTTC. It translates to CASSLSGGRLSYGYTF.

This clone was observed once. This rearrangement joins TRBV28 to TRBJ1-2; a weak D match, TRBD1 (6 bases). The germline V gene encodes CDR1 MDHEN and CDR2 SYDVKM. The CDR3 has 13 amino acids. Trimming took off 5 bases at V and 4 bases at J, with 11 bases between the two ends. The CDR3 sequence: CASSGGLSYGYTF. In DNA, the CDR3 is TGTGCCAGCAGTGGGGGCCTTAGCTATGGCTACACCTTC.

DNA for the CDR3: TGCGCCAGCAGCTTGGGAGCAACTAATGAAAAACTGTTTTTT. Amino acid sequence: CASSLGATNEKLFF. J is TRBJ1-4 and V is TRBV5-1; D gene ambiguous. The germline V and J ends were trimmed by 0 bases and 0 bases, with 3 bases remaining between them. The CDR3 consists of 14 residues. Germline assignment: CDR1 SGHRS and CDR2 YFSETQ.

The V gene is TRBV7-9, the J gene TRBJ1-1; D perhaps matches TRBD1 (5 bases). The CDR3 spans 14 residues. V lost 2 bases to trimming and J lost 1 base, with 8 bases between them. Per germline, CDR1 SEHNR and CDR2 FQNEAQ (reference sequence). The CDR3 DNA sequence: TGTGCCAGCAGCTTACAGGGCCCGAACACTGAAGCTTTCTTT. It specifies CASSLQGPNTEAFF. The whole variable domain, remainder taken from reference TRBV7-9 and TRBJ1-1, is DTGVSQNPRHKITKRGQNVTFRCDPISEHNRLYWYRQTLGQGPEFLTYFQNEAQLEKSRLLSDRFSAERPKGSFSTLEIQRTEQGDSAMYLCASSLQGPNTEAFFGQGTRLTVV.

This clone was found a few times. J is TRBJ1-5 and V is TRBV27, with D perhaps TRBD1 (5 bases). This CDR3 has 14 amino acids. CDR1 and CDR2 from the germline V gene are MNHEY and SMNVEV (reference sequence). V lost 2 bases and J 3 bases, leaving 8 bases between the germline ends. Here the CDR3 reads CASSLRGPNQPQHF. The CDR3 region has the DNA TGTGCCAGCAGTTTACGGGGCCCCAATCAGCCCCAGCATTTT.

This clone has just a few counts. This chain links TRBV18 with TRBJ1-5; no firm D call. The germline gives CDR1 KGHSH, CDR2 LQKENI. The CDR3 extends over 13 amino acids. V was clipped by 3 bases and J by 5 bases, with 8 bases between them. CDR3 nucleotide sequence: TGTGCCAGCTCACCGGGAAGAGATCAGCCCCAGCATTTT. It yields the protein CASSPGRDQPQHF.

The V and J genes are TRBV7-9 and TRBJ2-2; D ambiguous. The CDR3 extends over 13 amino acids. V lost 6 bases to trimming and J lost 5 bases, with 10 bases between them. The germline V gene encodes CDR1 SEHNR and CDR2 FQNEAQ (reference sequence). The CDR3 protein is CASRETGTGELFF. The CDR3 coding sequence is TGTGCCAGCAGGGAAACTGGAACCGGGGAGCTGTTTTTT.

This chain joins TRBV15 and TRBJ1-1; D is unresolved. The CDR3 loop spans 15 amino acids. V was cut by 0 bases and J by 6 bases, with 14 bases left in between. CDR1 is LNHNV and CDR2 is YYDKDF in the germline V gene (reference sequence). CDR3 nucleotides: TGTGCCACCAGCAGAGACCGTCAGGATACGTCTGAAGCTTTCTTT. Protein: CATSRDRQDTSEAFF.

The chain joins TRBV7-8 to TRBJ1-2; D is uncertain. The CDR3 extends over 14 amino acids. CDR1 is SGHVS and CDR2 is FQNEAQ in the germline V gene. V lost 1 base, J lost 3 bases, and 9 bases lay in between. The CDR3 nucleotides read TGTGCCAGCAGCTTAGGGCCCTGGGACTATGGCTACACCTTC. It is translated as CASSLGPWDYGYTF.

DNA for the CDR3: TGTGCCAGCAGGAGACAGAAGGGTGAAAAACTGTTTTTT. It is translated as CASRRQKGEKLFF. The V call is TRBV12-3 or TRBV12-4, the J call TRBJ1-4, with D perhaps TRBD1 (5 bases). This CDR3 has 13 amino acids. The V and J ends lost 6 bases and 7 bases respectively, with 12 bases between them.

This chain links TRBV10-1 with TRBJ2-2; no definite D call. CDR1 is WNHNN, CDR2 SYGVQD, per germline (reference sequence). This CDR3 region has 15 residues. V lost 3 bases and J lost 2, with 10 bases in between. The CDR3 loop reads CASSDSPGNTGELFF. CDR3 sequence (DNA): TGCGCCAGCAGTGATTCTCCCGGTAACACCGGGGAGCTGTTTTTT.

The chain carries TRBV19 and TRBJ1-1; 9 bases map to TRBD1. The germline V gene has CDR1 LNHDA and CDR2 SQIVND (reference sequence). The V segment lost 9 bases and the J segment 3 bases; nucleotides outside the gene matches: 8. The length of the CDR3 is 14 residues. Written as DNA, the CDR3 is TGTGCCAGCGACAGGGGGACATGGGACACTGAAGCTTTCTTT. Translating gives CASDRGTWDTEAFF.

This sequence joins TRBV19 and TRBJ2-3; tentatively, D is TRBD1 (6 bases). Trimming pared 8 bases from V and 3 bases from J, leaving 18 bases between. The CDR3 consists of 15 residues. Germline V CDR1 and CDR2: LNHDA, SQIVND (reference sequence). Here the CDR3 reads CASGTQGIGTDTQYF. Written as DNA, the CDR3 is TGTGCCAGTGGTACTCAGGGGATCGGGACAGATACGCAGTATTTT.

The V call is TRBV20-1, the J call TRBJ2-7; D unclear. CDR1 and CDR2 from the germline V gene are DFQATT and SNEGSKA (reference sequence). Trimming pared 6 bases from V and 0 bases from J, leaving 6 bases between. The CDR3 is made up of 11 amino acids. In DNA, the CDR3 is TGCAGTGCCGCTACCTCCTACGAGCAGTACTTC. This gives the protein CSAATSYEQYF.

This chain joins TRBV9 and TRBJ2-1, with 7 bases matching TRBD1. The CDR3 length is 16 residues. The junction had 13 bases not matched to a gene; V was cut back by 3 bases and J by 7 bases. Germline CDR1 is SGDLS and CDR2 is YYNGEE. The DNA for the CDR3 is TGTGCCAGCAGCGCGCGAGGGGGCTCAGGACAGAATGAGCAGTTCTTC. Its protein product is CASSARGGSGQNEQFF.

J is TRBJ1-2 and V is TRBV24-1; perhaps TRBD1 as D (6 bases). The ends were cut back, 5 bases at V and 0 bases at J, with 12 bases in the middle. This CDR3 region has 15 residues. The germline CDR1 and CDR2 sequences are KGHDR and SFDVKD. The CDR3 region is CATSVGAGSNYGYTF. Here the CDR3 DNA reads TGTGCCACCAGTGTGGGGGCAGGATCTAACTATGGCTACACCTTC.

The genes are TRBV19 and TRBJ1-1; 8 nucleotides agree with TRBD1. The trim removed 7 bases at V and 11 bases at J, leaving 6 bases unmatched. The CDR3 length is 11 residues. Germline CDR1 reads LNHDA; CDR2 reads SQIVND (reference sequence). DNA for the CDR3: TGTGCCAGTACCACAGGGGGAGGCGCTTTCTTT. Translation gives CASTTGGGAFF.

The chain joins TRBV4-1 to TRBJ1-5, with 8 positions matching TRBD1. This CDR3 comprises 15 residues. Unmatched junction bases numbered 6, after V lost 2 bases and J lost 6 bases. Germline V CDR1 and CDR2: MGHRA, YSYEKL. CDR3 residues: CASSQRQGPGQPQHF. CDR3 nucleotide sequence: TGCGCCAGCAGCCAACGACAGGGGCCCGGTCAGCCCCAGCATTTT.

The V and J genes are TRBV19 and TRBJ2-6; possibly TRBD1 for D (5 bases). Germline CDR1 reads LNHDA; CDR2 reads SQIVND (reference sequence). With 3 bases removed from V and 0 bases from J, the gap between germline ends came to 6 bases. The CDR3 contains 15 residues. CDR3 region: CASSMTVSGANVLTF. In DNA, the CDR3 is TGTGCCAGTAGTATGACAGTCTCTGGGGCCAACGTCCTGACTTTC. Drawing the rest from reference TRBV19 and TRBJ2-6, the complete variable domain is DGGITQSPKYLFRKEGQNVTLSCEQNLNHDAMYWYRQDPGQGLRLIYYSQIVNDFQKGDIAEGYSVSREKKESFPLTVTSAQKNPTAFYLCASSMTVSGANVLTFGAGSRLTVL.

The chain has TRBV6-2 or TRBV6-3 and TRBJ2-4; 7 positions match TRBD1. Germline assignment: CDR1 MNHEY and CDR2 SVGEGT. The CDR3 is 14 amino acids. Trimming removed 6 bases from V and 5 bases from J; junction bases left unmatched: 7. CDR3 DNA sequence: TGTGCCAGCAGCTCGACAGGGCGGCAAAACATTCAGTACTTC. It is translated as CASSSTGRQNIQYF.

This chain connects TRBV5-1 to TRBJ2-6, with 7 bases that match TRBD1. The germline gives CDR1 SGHRS, CDR2 YFSETQ. With V trimmed by 3 bases and J by 1 base, 10 bases remained unmatched. The CDR3 is 18 amino acids. In DNA, the CDR3 is TGCGCCAGCAGCTCCGTTGACAGGGCCGGTTCTGGGGCCAACGTCCTGACTTTC. This sequence encodes CASSSVDRAGSGANVLTF. The full variable domain, its missing parts supplied by reference TRBV5-1 and TRBJ2-6, is KAGVTQTPRYLIKTRGQQVTLSCSPISGHRSVSWYQQTPGQGLQFLFEYFSETQRNKGNFPGRFSGRQFSNSRSEMNVSTLELGDSALYLCASSSVDRAGSGANVLTFGAGSRLTVL.

This chain joins TRBV6-1 and TRBJ1-5; D is ambiguous. Germline V gene sequence: CDR1 MNHNS, CDR2 SASEGT. This CDR3 has 12 amino acids. With 2 bases removed from V and 5 bases from J, the gap between germline ends came to 4 bases. CDR3 coding DNA: TGTGCCAGCAGTGAACCCTATCAGCCCCAGCATTTT. The encoded protein is CASSEPYQPQHF.

The chain uses TRBV19 and TRBJ1-6; D perhaps matches TRBD1 (5 bases). V lost 5 bases, J lost 3 bases, and 20 bases lay in between. The germline CDR1 and CDR2 sequences are LNHDA and SQIVND (reference sequence). The CDR3 runs 18 residues. The CDR3 loop reads CASSPSQGEAYYNSPLHF. CDR3 in DNA: TGTGCCAGTAGTCCTTCTCAGGGTGAAGCCTACTATAATTCACCCCTCCACTTT.

The rearrangement uses TRBV19 and TRBJ2-7; D may be TRBD1 or TRBD2 (5 bases each). Germline assignment: CDR1 LNHDA and CDR2 SQIVND (reference sequence). The V end was cut by 10 bases, the J end by 3 bases, with 16 bases between. The CDR3 is made up of 13 amino acids. CDR3 sequence reads: CATSGPGFYEQYF. For the CDR3, the DNA is TGTGCCACCTCGGGACCGGGCTTCTACGAGCAGTACTTC.

The chain carries TRBV19 and TRBJ1-4; no firm D call. CDR1 is LNHDA, CDR2 SQIVND, per germline (reference sequence). V lost 4 bases and J lost 8, with 17 bases in between. The CDR3 is 15 residues long. The CDR3 loop reads CASSSRRPGEEKLFF. Written as DNA, the CDR3 is TGTGCCAGTAGTAGTCGACGGCCCGGAGAGGAAAAACTGTTTTTT.

The chain recombines TRBV9 with TRBJ1-6; 10 nucleotides line up with TRBD1. The CDR3 sequence is 14 residues long. V shed 0 bases, J shed 10 bases, and the junction held 1 base outside the gene matches. Germline V CDR1 and CDR2: SGDLS, YYNGEE. The CDR3 nucleotides are TGTGCCAGCAGCGTAGGGGACAGGGGATCACCCCTCCACTTT. It translates to CASSVGDRGSPLHF.